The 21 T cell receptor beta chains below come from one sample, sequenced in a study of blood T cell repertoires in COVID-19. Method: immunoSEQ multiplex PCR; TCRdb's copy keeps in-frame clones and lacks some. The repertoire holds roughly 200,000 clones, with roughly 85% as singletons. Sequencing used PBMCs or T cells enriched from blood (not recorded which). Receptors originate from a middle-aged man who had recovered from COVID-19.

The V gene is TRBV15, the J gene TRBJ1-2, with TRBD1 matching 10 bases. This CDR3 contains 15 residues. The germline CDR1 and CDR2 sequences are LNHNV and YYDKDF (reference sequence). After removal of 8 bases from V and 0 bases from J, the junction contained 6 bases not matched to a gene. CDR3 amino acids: CATGQGGLANYGYTF. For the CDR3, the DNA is TGTGCCACCGGACAGGGGGGCCTAGCTAACTATGGCTACACCTTC.

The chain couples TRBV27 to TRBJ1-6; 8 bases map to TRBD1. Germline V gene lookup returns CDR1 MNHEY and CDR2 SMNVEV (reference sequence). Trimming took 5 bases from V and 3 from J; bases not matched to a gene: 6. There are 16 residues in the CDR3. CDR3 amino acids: CASSLQGAVYNSPLHF. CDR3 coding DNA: TGTGCCAGCAGTCTCCAGGGGGCTGTCTATAATTCACCCCTCCACTTT.

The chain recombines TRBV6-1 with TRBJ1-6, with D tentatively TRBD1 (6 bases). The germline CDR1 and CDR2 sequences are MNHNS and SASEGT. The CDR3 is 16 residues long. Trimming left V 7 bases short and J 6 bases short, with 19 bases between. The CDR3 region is CASIESGALRNSPLHF. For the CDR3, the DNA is TGTGCCAGCATTGAGTCAGGGGCTCTCCGTAATTCACCCCTCCACTTT.

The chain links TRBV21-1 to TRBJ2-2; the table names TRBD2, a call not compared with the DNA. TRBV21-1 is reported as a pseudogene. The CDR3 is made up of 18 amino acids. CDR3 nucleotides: TGTGCCAGCAGCATCTATCCCCAAGTAGCGGGAGAAACCGGGGAGCTGTTTTTT. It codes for CASSIYPQVAGETGELFF.

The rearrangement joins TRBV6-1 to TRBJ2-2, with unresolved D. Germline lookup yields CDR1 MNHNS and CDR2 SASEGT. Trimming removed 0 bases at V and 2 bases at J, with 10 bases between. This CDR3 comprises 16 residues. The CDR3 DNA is TGTGCCAGCAGTGAAGCATTGGCGGCAAACACCGGGGAGCTGTTTTTT. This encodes CASSEALAANTGELFF.

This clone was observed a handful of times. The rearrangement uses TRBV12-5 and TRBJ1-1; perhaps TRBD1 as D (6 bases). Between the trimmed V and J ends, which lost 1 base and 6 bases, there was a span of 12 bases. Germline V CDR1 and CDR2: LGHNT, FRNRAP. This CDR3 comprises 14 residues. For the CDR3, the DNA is TGTGCTAGTGGTTTGGGACAGGCGGGTGCTGAAGCTTTCTTT. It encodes CASGLGQAGAEAFF.

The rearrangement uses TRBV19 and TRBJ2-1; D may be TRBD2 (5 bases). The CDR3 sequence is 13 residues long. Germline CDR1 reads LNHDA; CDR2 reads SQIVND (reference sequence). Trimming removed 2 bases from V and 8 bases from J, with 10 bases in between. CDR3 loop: CASSIRRSDEQFF. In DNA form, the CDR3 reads TGTGCCAGTAGTATAAGGAGGAGCGATGAGCAGTTCTTC. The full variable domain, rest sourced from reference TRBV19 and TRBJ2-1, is DGGITQSPKYLFRKEGQNVTLSCEQNLNHDAMYWYRQDPGQGLRLIYYSQIVNDFQKGDIAEGYSVSREKKESFPLTVTSAQKNPTAFYLCASSIRRSDEQFFGPGTRLTVL.

The CDR3 DNA reads as TGTGCCAGCAGCCCGGACAGCTATCAGCCCCAGCATTTT. This sequence encodes CASSPDSYQPQHF. The chain employs TRBV7-2 and TRBJ1-5; possibly TRBD1 for D (6 bases). Germline V CDR1 and CDR2: SGHTA, FQGNSA. The CDR3 is made up of 13 amino acids. Trimming removed 5 bases at V and 5 bases at J, with 10 bases between.

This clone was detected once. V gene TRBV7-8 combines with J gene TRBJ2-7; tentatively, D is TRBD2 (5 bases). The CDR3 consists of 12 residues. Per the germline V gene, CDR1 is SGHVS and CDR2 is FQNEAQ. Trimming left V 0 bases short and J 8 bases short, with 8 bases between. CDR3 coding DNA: TGTGCCAGCAGCTTAGCGCGGGTCCAGCAGTACTTC. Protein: CASSLARVQQYF.

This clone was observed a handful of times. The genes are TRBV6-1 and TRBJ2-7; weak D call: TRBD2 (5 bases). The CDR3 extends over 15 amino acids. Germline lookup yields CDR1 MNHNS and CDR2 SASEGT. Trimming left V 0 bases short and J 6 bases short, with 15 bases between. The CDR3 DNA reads TGTGCCAGCAGTGAAGCGCGCCCGTATGGAGGCGAGCAGTACTTC. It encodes CASSEARPYGGEQYF.

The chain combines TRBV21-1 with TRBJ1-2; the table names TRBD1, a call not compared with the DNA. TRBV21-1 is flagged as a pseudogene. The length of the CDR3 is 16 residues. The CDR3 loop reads CASSKSSGAVDYGYTF. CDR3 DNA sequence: TGTGCCAGCAGCAAATCGTCAGGGGCCGTGGACTATGGCTACACCTTC.

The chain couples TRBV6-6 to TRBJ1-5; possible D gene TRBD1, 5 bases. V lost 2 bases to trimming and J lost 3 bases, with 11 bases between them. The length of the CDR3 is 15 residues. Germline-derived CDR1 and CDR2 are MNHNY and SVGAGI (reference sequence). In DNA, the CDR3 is TGTGCCAGCAGTTACAAACAGGAATACAATCAGCCCCAGCATTTT. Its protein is CASSYKQEYNQPQHF.

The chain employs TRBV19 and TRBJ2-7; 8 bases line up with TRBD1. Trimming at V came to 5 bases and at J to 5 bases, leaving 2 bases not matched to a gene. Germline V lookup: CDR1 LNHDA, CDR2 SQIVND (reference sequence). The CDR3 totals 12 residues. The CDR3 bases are TGTGCCAGTAGTCAGGGGGCCGACGAGCAGTACTTC. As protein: CASSQGADEQYF.

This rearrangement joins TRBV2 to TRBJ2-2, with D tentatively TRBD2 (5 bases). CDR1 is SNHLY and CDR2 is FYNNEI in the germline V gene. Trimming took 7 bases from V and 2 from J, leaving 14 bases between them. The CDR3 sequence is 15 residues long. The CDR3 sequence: CASTLERVNTGELFF. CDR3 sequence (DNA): TGTGCCAGCACCCTTGAGAGGGTTAACACCGGGGAGCTGTTTTTT.

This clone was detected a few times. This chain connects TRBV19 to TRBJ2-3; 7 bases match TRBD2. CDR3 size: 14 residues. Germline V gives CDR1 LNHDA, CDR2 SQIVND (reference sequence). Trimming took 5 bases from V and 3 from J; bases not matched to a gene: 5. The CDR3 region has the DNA TGTGCCAGTAGTCCGGGCGGGAGTACAGATACGCAGTATTTT. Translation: CASSPGGSTDTQYF.

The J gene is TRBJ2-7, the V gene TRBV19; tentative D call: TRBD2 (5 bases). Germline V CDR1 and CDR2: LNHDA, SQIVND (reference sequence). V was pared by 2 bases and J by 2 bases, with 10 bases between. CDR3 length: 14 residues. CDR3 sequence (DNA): TGTGCCAGTAGTATATACGGAGGAGCCTACGAGCAGTACTTC. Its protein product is CASSIYGGAYEQYF.

Here the CDR3 reads CASSHTRRLETQYF. CDR3 DNA sequence: TGTGCCAGCAGTCATACTAGGCGTCTAGAGACCCAGTACTTC. The genes are TRBV27 and TRBJ2-5, with D tentatively TRBD2 (5 bases). Trimming took 5 bases from V and 4 from J, leaving 14 bases between them. Germline V gene data show CDR1 as MNHEY and CDR2 as SMNVEV (reference sequence). The CDR3 contains 14 residues.

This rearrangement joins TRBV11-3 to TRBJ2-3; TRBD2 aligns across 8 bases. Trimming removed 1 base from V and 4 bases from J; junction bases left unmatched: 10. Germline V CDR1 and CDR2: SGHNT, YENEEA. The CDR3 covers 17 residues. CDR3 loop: CASSLGREGSVADTQYF. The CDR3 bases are TGTGCCAGCAGCTTAGGACGGGAGGGATCTGTAGCAGATACGCAGTATTTT.

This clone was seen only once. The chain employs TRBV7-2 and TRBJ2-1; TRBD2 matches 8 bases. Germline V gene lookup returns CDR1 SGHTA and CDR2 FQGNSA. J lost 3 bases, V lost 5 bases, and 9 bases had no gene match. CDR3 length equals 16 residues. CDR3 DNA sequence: TGTGCCAGCAGCCCCCAGGAGCGGGAGTACTACAATGAGCAGTTCTTC. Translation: CASSPQEREYYNEQFF.

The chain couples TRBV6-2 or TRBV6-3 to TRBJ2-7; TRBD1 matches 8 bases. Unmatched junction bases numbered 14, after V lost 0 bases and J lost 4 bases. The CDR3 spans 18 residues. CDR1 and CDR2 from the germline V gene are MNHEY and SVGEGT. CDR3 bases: TGTGCCAGCAGTTACTCGTTTCCAGTCTTGACAGGGGATTACGAGCAGTACTTC. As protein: CASSYSFPVLTGDYEQYF.

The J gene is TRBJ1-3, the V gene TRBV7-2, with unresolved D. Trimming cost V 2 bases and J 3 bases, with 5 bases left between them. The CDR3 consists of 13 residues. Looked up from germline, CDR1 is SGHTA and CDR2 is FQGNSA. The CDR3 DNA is TGTGCCAGCAGCTTACCCTATGGAAACACCATATATTTT. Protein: CASSLPYGNTIYF.